The present entry profiles one T cell receptor (beta chain) with its context. Its antigen is as yet unknown. The protocol was immunoSEQ multiplex PCR, while the TCRdb copy is restricted to in-frame clones and leaves out a portion. In the table there are more than 1 million clones, around 78% of which are singletons. Germline loops: CDR1 SNHLY, CDR2 FYNNEI. The CDR3 runs 11 residues. Trimming took off 4 bases at V and 13 bases at J, with 10 bases between the two ends. This record belongs to a study of shared clonotypes between healthy human individuals. General observations from the study: Specimens sampled were limited to blood, with tissue repertoires likely differing.

This receptor was obtained from a young man in good health. Some clones in this sample may be carry-over from other donors' samples. The chain is built from TRBV2 and TRBJ1-4; no clear D. Material for sequencing was memory CD4+ T cells from PBMCs. As for subset: CD45RA-negative fraction. The CDR3 sequence: CASSGSGALFF. The CDR3 coding sequence is TGTGCCAGCAGTGGATCGGGTGCACTGTTTTTT.